This T cell receptor (beta chain) is from a study of T cells in Graves' hyperthyroidism and ophthalmopathy (dated by TCRdb to between 2017 and 2020). Some background on the complete study: Peripheral blood was collected at initial diagnosis, before any treatment. To identify TCR V-J signatures that set the groups apart, the researchers used a discovery cohort of about a hundred patients, made up of roughly 45 with Graves' ophthalmopathy and approximately 57 with stable Graves' hyperthyroidism. Prospective prediction of ophthalmopathy was tested in an independent validation cohort consisting of 18 to 20 hyperthyroidism patients and more than 15 patients who later progressed to ophthalmopathy. The approximately 98 discovery patients were randomly divided into training and test sets at a 7:3 ratio. Thyroid tissue and blood T-cell repertoires from over 5 Graves' hyperthyroidism patients were also compared in the study. Once sampling was done, hyperthyroidism patients were given methimazole at a starting dose of 30 mg daily, whereas ophthalmopathy patients were given high-dose intravenous methylprednisolone. TCR Vbeta CDR3 sequencing of roughly 140 peripheral blood samples (43 ophthalmopathy, around 80 hyperthyroidism and roughly 17 progressor patients) is reported in the paper.

This clonotype was observed many times. Its antigen remains undetermined. The sample holds no much larger clone one base away, and base qualities are not on file. Stable Graves' hyperthyroidism was defined as no progression to ophthalmopathy during 18 months of follow-up. The hyperthyroidism patients were between 18 and 65 years old and newly diagnosed, with a disease duration of less than 2 months. Exclusion was applied to patients with uncontrolled infections, other autoimmune diseases, pregnancy or lactation. Diagnoses were established on the basis of clinical symptoms, serum thyroxine and TRAb, thyroid ultrasound, and orbital computed tomography. Ficoll-Paque density gradient centrifugation was used to isolate PBMCs from under 11 ml of fresh peripheral blood. Total RNA was extracted using Trizol reagent, and RNA quality was assessed on an Agilent 2100 Bioanalyzer. The full study reports these points: Sample size was not statistically predetermined, and investigators were not blinded to group allocation. Most expanded thyroid clonotypes (frequency above 0.001) were also detected in blood, suggesting blood repertoires may reflect thyroid immune responses. A 13 V-J signature model separated ophthalmopathy from stable hyperthyroidism, with roughly 88% sensitivity and around 84% specificity in cross-validation and 80%/75% in testing. During validation, the model predicted progression to ophthalmopathy a median of about 5.9 months ahead of onset, with around 65% sensitivity and about 72% specificity.

The CDR3, from cysteine to phenylalanine, totals 14 residues. Solely the CDR3 DNA is kept, with 42 bases framed from the first base. CDR1 MNHNS and CDR2 SASEGT were looked up in the germline V gene. Relative to germline, V is 0 bases shorter and J is 7 bases shorter, with 9 bases between their ends. The TCR beta CDR3 regions were amplified from RNA transcripts. The TCR CDR3 was subjected to a first round of RT-PCR using the HTBI primer set and the Qiagen OneStep RT-PCR kit. Libraries were constructed in a second round of multiplex PCR, after which size selection and purification were carried out. Paired-end sequencing of the libraries was performed with 100 bp reads on an Illumina HiSeq2000. The authors' analysis ran thus. SOAPnuke was used to process the raw data, with reads discarded if the reads contained adapters or uncalled bases, had a mean Phred below 15, or lacked an exact constant-primer or identifier match. COPE v1.2.5 was used to merge high-quality paired reads, and clonotypes were defined as unique nucleotide sequences. Clonotypes were aligned to IMGT TRBV, TRBD and TRBJ reference segments using MiTCR v1.1. Only V-J combinations with frequency above 0.0001, covering approximately 99% of repertoires, were analysed. The TCS score was defined as F50 (clonal expansion) divided by E x V (chaos), with BLOSUM62-based TCRdist calculated between CDR3 peptides within each V-J. Welch's t-statistics and random forest reduced 514 V-J features to 10 to 15, which were used in a naive Bayes classifier (R e1071). TCRdb handled the public reads itself, with Q25 trimming in fastp and clone calling in MiXCR, and kept productive beta chains. Entries are consolidated by CDR3 protein sequence, retaining the most common genes and DNA. The V and J calls come from TCRdb's annotation, not from the publication. The sample includes hundreds of thousands of distinct CDR3 sequences, with approximately 13% observed a single time. Over 8.5% of the sample is taken by the ten largest.

This TCR was sampled from a woman aged 18-29 years with Graves' hyperthyroidism. In this chain, TRBV6-1 is recombined with TRBJ2-2, with the D gene uncertain. The sample was blood. The CDR3 region reads CASSEARRNGELFF. The nucleotide sequence is TGTGCCAGCAGTGAAGCAAGGCGGAACGGGGAGCTGTTTTTT.